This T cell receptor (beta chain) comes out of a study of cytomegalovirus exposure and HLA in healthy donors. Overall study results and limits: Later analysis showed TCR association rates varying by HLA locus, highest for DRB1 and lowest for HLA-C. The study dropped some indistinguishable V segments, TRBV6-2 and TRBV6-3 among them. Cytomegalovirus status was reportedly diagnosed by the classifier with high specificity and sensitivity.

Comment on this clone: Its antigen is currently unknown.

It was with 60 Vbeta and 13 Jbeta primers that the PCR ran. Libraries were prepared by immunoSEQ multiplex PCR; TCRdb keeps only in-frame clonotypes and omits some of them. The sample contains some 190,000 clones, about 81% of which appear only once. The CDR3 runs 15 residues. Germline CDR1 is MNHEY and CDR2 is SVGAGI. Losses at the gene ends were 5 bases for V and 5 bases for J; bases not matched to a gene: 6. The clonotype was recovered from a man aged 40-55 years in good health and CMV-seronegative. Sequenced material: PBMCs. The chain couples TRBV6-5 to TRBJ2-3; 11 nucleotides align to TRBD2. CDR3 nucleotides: TGTGCCAGCAGTACCCGGACTAGCGGGCTAGATACGCAGTATTTT. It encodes CASSTRTSGLDTQYF.